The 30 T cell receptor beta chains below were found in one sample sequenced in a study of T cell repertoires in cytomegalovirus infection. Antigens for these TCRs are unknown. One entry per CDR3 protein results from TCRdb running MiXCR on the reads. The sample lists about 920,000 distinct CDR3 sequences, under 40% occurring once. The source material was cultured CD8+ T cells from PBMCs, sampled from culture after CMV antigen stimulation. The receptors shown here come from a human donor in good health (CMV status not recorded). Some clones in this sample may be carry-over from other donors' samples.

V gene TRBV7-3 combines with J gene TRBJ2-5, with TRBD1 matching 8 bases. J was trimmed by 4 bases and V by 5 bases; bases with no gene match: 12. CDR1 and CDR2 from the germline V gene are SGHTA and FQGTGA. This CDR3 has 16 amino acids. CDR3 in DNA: TGTGCCAGCAGCGAAATCGGAGCAGGGGGCATAGAGACCCAGTACTTC. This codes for CASSEIGAGGIETQYF.

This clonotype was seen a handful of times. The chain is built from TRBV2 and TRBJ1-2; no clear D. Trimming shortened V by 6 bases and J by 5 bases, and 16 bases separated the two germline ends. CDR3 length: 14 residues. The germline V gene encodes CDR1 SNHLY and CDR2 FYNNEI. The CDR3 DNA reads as TGTGCCAGCAGCCAAGGGAAAATCGGGTATGGCTACACCTTC. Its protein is CASSQGKIGYGYTF.

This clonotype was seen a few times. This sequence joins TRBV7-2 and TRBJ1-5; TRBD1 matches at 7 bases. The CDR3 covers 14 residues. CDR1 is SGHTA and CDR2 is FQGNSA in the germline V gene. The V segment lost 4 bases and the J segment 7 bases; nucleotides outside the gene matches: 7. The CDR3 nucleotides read TGTGCCAGCAGCTCCTCACAGGGGAGCCAGCCCCAGCATTTT. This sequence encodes CASSSSQGSQPQHF.

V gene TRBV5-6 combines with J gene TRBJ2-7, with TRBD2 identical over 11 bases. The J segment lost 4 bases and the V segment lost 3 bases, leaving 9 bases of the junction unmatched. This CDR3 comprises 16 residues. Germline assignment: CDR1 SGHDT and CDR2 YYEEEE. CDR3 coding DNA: TGTGCCAGCAGCTGGACACTAGCGGGGGACACTTACGAGCAGTACGTC. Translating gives CASSWTLAGDTYEQYV.

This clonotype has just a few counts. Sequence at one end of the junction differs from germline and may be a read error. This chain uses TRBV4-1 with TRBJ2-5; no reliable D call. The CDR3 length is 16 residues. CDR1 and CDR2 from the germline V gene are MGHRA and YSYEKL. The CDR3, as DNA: TGTGCCAGCAGCCAAGATGTAGCTAGGTCAGAGGAGACCCAGTACTTC. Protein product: CASSQDVARSEETQYF.

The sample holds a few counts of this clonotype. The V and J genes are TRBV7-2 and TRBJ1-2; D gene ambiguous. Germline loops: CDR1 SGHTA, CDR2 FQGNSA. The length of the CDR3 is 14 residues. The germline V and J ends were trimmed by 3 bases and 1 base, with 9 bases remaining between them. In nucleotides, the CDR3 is TGTGCCAGCAGCTTTGGCCGTTATAACTATGGCTACACCTTC. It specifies CASSFGRYNYGYTF.

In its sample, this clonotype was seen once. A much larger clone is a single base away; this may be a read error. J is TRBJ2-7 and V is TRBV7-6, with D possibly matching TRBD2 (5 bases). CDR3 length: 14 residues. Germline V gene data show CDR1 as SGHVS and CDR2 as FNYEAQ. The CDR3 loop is CTSSLAVGGREQYF. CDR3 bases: TGTACCAGCAGCTTAGCCGTCGGAGGCCGCGAGCAGTACTTC.

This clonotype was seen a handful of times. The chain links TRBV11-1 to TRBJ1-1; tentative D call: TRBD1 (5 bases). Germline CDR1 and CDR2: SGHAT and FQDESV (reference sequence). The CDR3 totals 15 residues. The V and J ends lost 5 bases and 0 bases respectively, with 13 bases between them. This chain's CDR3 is CASSDPLTVNTEAFF. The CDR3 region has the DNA TGTGCCAGCAGCGATCCCCTGACAGTGAACACTGAAGCTTTCTTT.

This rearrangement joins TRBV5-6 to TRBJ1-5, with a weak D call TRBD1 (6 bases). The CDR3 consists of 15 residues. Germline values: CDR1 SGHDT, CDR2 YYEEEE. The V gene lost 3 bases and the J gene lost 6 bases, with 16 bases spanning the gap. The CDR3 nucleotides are TGTGCCAGCAGCTCAACTGGGGGCGGGAGTCAGCCCCAGCATTTT. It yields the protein CASSSTGGGSQPQHF. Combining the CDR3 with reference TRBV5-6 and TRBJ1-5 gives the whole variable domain DAGVTQSPTHLIKTRGQQVTLRCSPKSGHDTVSWYQQALGQGPQFIFQYYEEEERQRGNFPDRFSGHQFPNYSSELNVNALLLGDSALYLCASSSTGGGSQPQHFGDGTRLSIL.

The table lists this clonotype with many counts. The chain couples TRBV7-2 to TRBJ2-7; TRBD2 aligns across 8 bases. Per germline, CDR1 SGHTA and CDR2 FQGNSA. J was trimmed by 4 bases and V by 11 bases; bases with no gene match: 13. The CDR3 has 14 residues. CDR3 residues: CAGSASAGVYEQYV. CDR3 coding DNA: TGTGCCGGCTCTGCCTCAGCGGGGGTTTACGAGCAGTACGTC.

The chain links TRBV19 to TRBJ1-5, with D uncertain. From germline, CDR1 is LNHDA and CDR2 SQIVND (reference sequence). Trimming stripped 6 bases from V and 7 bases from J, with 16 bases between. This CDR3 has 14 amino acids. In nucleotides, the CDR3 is TGTGCCAGTAGGGAACTGGATAAATACCAGCCCCAGCATTTT. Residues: CASRELDKYQPQHF.

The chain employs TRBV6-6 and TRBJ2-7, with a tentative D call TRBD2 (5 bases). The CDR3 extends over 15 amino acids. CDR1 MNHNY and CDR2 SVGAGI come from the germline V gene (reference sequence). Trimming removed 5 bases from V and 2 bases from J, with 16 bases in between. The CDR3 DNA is TGTGCCAGCAGTCACCCGGGTAGCGCTCCCTACGAGCAGTACTTC. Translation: CASSHPGSAPYEQYF.

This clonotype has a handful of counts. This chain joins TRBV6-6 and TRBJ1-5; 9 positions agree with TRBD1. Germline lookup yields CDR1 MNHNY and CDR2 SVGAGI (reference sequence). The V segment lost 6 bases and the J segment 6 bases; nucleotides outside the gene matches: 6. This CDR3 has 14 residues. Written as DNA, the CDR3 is TGTGCCAGCAGGTACAGGGGGCAGGTTCAGCCCCAGCATTTT. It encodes CASRYRGQVQPQHF.

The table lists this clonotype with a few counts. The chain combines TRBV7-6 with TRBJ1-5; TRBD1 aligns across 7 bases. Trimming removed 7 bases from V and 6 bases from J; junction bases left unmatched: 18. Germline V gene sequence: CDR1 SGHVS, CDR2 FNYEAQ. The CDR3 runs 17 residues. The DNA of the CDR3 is TGTGCCAGCACCACGACAGGGTCCCCGCCCGTCGGTCAGCCCCAGCATTTT. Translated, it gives CASTTTGSPPVGQPQHF.

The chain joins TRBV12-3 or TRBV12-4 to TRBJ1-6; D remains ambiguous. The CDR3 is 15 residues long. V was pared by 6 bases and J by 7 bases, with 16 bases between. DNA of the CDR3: TGTGCCAGCAGCTCACTTACCGCAGCGAATTCACCCCTCCACTTT. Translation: CASSSLTAANSPLHF.

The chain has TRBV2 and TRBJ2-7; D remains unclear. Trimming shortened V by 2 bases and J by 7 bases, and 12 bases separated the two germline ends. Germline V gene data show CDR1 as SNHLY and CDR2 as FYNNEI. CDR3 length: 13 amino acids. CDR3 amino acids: CASSERQLREQYV. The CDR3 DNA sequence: TGTGCCAGCAGTGAACGACAACTACGAGAGCAGTACGTC.

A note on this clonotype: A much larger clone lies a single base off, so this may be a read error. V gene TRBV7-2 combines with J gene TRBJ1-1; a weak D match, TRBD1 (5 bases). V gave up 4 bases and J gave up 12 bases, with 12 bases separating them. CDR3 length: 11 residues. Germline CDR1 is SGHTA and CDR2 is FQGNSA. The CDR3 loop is CASSYAGGTFF. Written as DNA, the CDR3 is TGTGCCAGCAGCTACGCTGGGGGGACTTTCTTT.

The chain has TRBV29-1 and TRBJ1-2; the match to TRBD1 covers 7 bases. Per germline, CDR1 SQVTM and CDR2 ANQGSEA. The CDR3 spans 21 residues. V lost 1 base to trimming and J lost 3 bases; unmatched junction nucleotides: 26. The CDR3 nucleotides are TGCAGCGTTGAAGCCTTAAGAGGGGACAGCGAGACTTCCGTGGGCTACTATGGCTACACCTTC. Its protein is CSVEALRGDSETSVGYYGYTF.

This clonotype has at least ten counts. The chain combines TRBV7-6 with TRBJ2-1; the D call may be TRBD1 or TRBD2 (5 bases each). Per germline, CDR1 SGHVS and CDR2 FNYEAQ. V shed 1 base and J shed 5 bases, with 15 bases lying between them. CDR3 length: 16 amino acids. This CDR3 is CASSLVFQGPNNEQFF. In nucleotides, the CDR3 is TGTGCCAGCAGCTTAGTTTTCCAGGGACCCAACAATGAGCAGTTCTTC.

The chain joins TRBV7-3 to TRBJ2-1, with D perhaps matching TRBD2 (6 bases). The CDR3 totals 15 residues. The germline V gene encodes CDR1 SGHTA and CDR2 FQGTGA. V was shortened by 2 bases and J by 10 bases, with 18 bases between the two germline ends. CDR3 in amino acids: CASSLQGGGIREQFF. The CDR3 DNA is TGTGCCAGCAGCTTACAGGGAGGAGGGATTCGCGAGCAGTTCTTC.

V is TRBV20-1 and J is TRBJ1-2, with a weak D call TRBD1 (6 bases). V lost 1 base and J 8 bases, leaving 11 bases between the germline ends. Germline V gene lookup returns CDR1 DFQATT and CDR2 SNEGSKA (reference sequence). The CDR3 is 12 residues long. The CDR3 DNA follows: TGCAGTGCTAGAGTTCGGGGACACGGCTACACCTTC. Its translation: CSARVRGHGYTF.

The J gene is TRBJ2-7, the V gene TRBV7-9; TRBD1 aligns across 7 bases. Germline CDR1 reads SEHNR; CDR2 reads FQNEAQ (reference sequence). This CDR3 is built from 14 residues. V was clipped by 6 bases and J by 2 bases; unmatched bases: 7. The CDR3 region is CASSPTGIPYEQYF. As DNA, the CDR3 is TGTGCCAGCAGTCCGACAGGGATCCCCTACGAGCAGTACTTC.

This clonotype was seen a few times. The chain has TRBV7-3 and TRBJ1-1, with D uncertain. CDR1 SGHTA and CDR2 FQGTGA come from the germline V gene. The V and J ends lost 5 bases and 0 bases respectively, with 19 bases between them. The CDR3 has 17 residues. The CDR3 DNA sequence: TGTGCCAGCAGCCTCGGGCCTTCGCTGGGCTTGAACACTGAAGCTTTCTTT. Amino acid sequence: CASSLGPSLGLNTEAFF.

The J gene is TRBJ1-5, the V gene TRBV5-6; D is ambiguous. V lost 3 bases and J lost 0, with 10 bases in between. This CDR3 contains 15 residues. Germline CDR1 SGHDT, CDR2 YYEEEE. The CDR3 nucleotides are TGTGCCAGCAGCTACTTCAGAAATAGCAATCAGCCCCAGCATTTT. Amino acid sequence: CASSYFRNSNQPQHF.

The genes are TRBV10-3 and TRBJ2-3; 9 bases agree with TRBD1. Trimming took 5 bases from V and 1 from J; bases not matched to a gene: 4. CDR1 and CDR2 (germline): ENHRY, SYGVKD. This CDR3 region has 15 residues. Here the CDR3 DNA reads TGTGCCATCAGTATAGACAGGGGGGGCACAGATACGCAGTATTTT. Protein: CAISIDRGGTDTQYF.

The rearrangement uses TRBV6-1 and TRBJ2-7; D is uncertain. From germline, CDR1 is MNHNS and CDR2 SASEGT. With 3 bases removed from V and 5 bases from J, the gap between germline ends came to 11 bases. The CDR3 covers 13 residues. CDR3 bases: TGTGCCAGCAGTGAGGTAGGGCTCCACGAGCAGTACTTC. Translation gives CASSEVGLHEQYF.

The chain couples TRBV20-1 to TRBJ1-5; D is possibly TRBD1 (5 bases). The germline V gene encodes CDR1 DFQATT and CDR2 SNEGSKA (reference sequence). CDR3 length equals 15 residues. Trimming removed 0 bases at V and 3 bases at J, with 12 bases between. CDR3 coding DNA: TGCAGTGCTAGAGATATATTGGGGGACAATCAGCCCCAGCATTTT. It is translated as CSARDILGDNQPQHF.

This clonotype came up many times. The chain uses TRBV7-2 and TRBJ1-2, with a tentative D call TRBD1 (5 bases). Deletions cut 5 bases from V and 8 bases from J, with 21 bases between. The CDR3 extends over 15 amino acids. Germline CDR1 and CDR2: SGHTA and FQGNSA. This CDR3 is CASSPYGADGRGYTF. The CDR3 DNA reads TGTGCCAGCAGCCCCTACGGGGCAGATGGTAGGGGCTACACCTTC.

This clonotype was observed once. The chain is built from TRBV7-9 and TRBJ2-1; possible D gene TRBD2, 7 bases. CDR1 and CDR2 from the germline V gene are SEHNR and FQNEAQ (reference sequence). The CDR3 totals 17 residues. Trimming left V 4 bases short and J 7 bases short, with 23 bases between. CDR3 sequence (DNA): TGTGCCAGCAGCTGGACCTCCCGGGGGGCTAGGTATAATGAGCAGTTCTTC. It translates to CASSWTSRGARYNEQFF.

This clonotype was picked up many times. CDR3 bases: TGTGCCAGCAGCCCGCTAGGGGGGGCCTTCTCCGTCGGGGATGAGCAGTTCTTC. Its protein is CASSPLGGAFSVGDEQFF. The V gene is TRBV7-8, the J gene TRBJ2-1; D possibly corresponds to TRBD2 (7 bases). V lost 5 bases, J lost 8 bases, and 28 bases lay in between. The CDR3 contains 18 residues. CDR1 SGHVS and CDR2 FQNEAQ come from the germline V gene.